This T cell receptor (beta chain) appears in the sequencing data of a study of blood T cell repertoires in COVID-19. Turning to the study itself: Sites in the United States, Italy and Spain provided acute and convalescent COVID-19 samples.

Germline V gives CDR1 SGHDN, CDR2 FVKESK. Trimming shortened V by 0 bases and J by 0 bases, and 15 bases separated the two germline ends. The CDR3 spans 18 residues. Per the authors' pipeline: For nucleated cells, counts were estimated from reference gene primer amplification. Sequencing used immunoSEQ multiplex PCR; TCRdb keeps in-frame clones, though not all of them. D and trimming were read from the DNA, whereas the V and J calls and clone size are those reported in that table. The sample has 200,000 to 250,000 clones, approximately 86% seen once. The gene calls are TRBV14 and TRBJ2-1; D is possibly TRBD2 (6 bases). The sample taken for sequencing was peripheral blood. The sequence derives from a man between 18 and 35 years old with active or convalescent COVID-19. The CDR3, as DNA: TGTGCCAGCAGCCAAGAGGTTAGATCAGCGGGCTCCTACAATGAGCAGTTCTTC. The encoded protein is CASSQEVRSAGSYNEQFF.